A single sample gave rise to the 30 T cell receptor beta chains below, sequenced in a study of T cells in Graves' hyperthyroidism and ophthalmopathy. RNA transcripts yielded amplified TCR beta CDR3 regions. The primer set for the first-round RT-PCR of the TCR CDR3 was HTBI. TCRdb used MiXCR to reprocess the multiplex PCR reads, holding one entry per CDR3 protein. Seen here are some 300,000 distinct CDR3 sequences, approximately 19% observed once, and the top ten hold just under 40%. Input material: blood. Every receptor here comes from a man aged 45-60 years with Graves' ophthalmopathy.

There are a few counts of this clonotype. CDR3 nucleotide sequence: TGTGCCAGCAGGCCCGGAGCTCTCAGCCAAGAGACCCAGTACTTC. Translating gives CASRPGALSQETQYF. The chain couples TRBV28 to TRBJ2-5; D call uncertain. Germline V CDR1 and CDR2: MDHEN, SYDVKM. V shed 6 bases and J shed 1 base, with 15 bases lying between them. CDR3 length: 15 residues.

This clonotype was picked up a small number of times. This chain joins TRBV9 and TRBJ2-1; D gene ambiguous. The CDR3 contains 15 residues. Between the trimmed V and J ends, which lost 0 bases and 0 bases, there was a span of 7 bases. Germline CDR1 is SGDLS and CDR2 is YYNGEE. The CDR3, as DNA: TGTGCCAGCAGCGTAGGTCAGAGCTCCTACAATGAGCAGTTCTTC. This gives the protein CASSVGQSSYNEQFF.

This clonotype was found many times. The chain couples TRBV28 to TRBJ1-1; D perhaps matches TRBD1 (5 bases). Germline assignment: CDR1 MDHEN and CDR2 SYDVKM. Trimming stripped 2 bases from V and 0 bases from J, with 10 bases between. CDR3 length equals 15 residues. This CDR3 reads CASSLGGTMNTEAFF. The CDR3 region has the DNA TGTGCCAGCAGTTTAGGGGGAACCATGAACACTGAAGCTTTCTTT.

This clonotype was recorded at least ten times. The chain carries TRBV18 and TRBJ2-7, with a possible D match to TRBD2 (5 bases). The CDR3 has 13 residues. Germline V CDR1 and CDR2: KGHSH, LQKENI. Trimming left V 3 bases short and J 3 bases short, with 9 bases between. The CDR3 DNA is TGTGCCAGCTCACCGAACGGGAACTACGAGCAGTACTTC. Amino acids: CASSPNGNYEQYF.

This clonotype was seen repeatedly, ten times or more. The gene calls are TRBV30 and TRBJ1-1; the D is unclear. Germline CDR1 reads GTSNPN; CDR2 reads SVGIG (reference sequence). V was clipped by 0 bases and J by 6 bases, with 11 bases between them. The CDR3 is 13 amino acids. The DNA for the CDR3 is TGTGCCTGGAGTGTAAGTTCAGGCTCTGAAGCTTTCTTT. It specifies CAWSVSSGSEAFF. The full variable domain, with the rest looked up from reference TRBV30 and TRBJ1-1, is SQTIHQWPATLVQPVGSPLSLECTVEGTSNPNLYWYRQAAGRGLQLLFYSVGIGQISSEVPQNLSASRPQDRQFILSSKKLLLSDSGFYLCAWSVSSGSEAFFGQGTRLTVV.

This chain joins TRBV9 and TRBJ2-1, with 14 bases matching TRBD2. Germline trimming cut 4 bases from V and 1 base from J; bases unmatched to any gene: 7. The CDR3 loop spans 18 amino acids. Germline V gene sequence: CDR1 SGDLS, CDR2 YYNGEE. The chain's CDR3 is CASSLGTSGRGSYNEQFF. CDR3 in DNA: TGTGCCAGCAGCTTAGGGACTAGCGGGAGAGGGTCCTACAATGAGCAGTTCTTC. Combining the CDR3 with reference TRBV9 and TRBJ2-1 gives the whole variable domain DSGVTQTPKHLITATGQRVTLRCSPRSGDLSVYWYQQSLDQGLQFLIQYYNGEERAKGNILERFSAQQFPDLHSELNLSSLELGDSALYFCASSLGTSGRGSYNEQFFGPGTRLTVL.

The gene calls are TRBV19 and TRBJ2-5; maybe TRBD1 (5 bases). V dropped 6 bases and J dropped 4 bases, with 12 bases sitting between them. The germline V gene encodes CDR1 LNHDA and CDR2 SQIVND (reference sequence). CDR3 length: 13 amino acids. CDR3 nucleotides: TGTGCCAGTAGGGCAGGGCGTGGAGAGACCCAGTACTTC. Amino acids: CASRAGRGETQYF.

This clonotype was observed a few times. This chain connects TRBV19 to TRBJ1-5; D may be TRBD1 (6 bases). V lost 4 bases to trimming and J lost 6 bases, with 16 bases between them. This CDR3 has 15 residues. Looked up from germline, CDR1 is LNHDA and CDR2 is SQIVND (reference sequence). CDR3 in DNA: TGTGCCAGTAGTAGTGGGGGGCGTGTGGCTCAGCCCCAGCATTTT. It encodes CASSSGGRVAQPQHF. Full variable domain (outside the CDR3, taken from reference TRBV19 and TRBJ1-5): DGGITQSPKYLFRKEGQNVTLSCEQNLNHDAMYWYRQDPGQGLRLIYYSQIVNDFQKGDIAEGYSVSREKKESFPLTVTSAQKNPTAFYLCASSSGGRVAQPQHFGDGTRLSIL.

Ten or more counts support this clonotype. V is TRBV27 and J is TRBJ1-2; TRBD1 is a possible D gene (5 bases). Per the germline V gene, CDR1 is MNHEY and CDR2 is SMNVEV (reference sequence). Trimming cost V 4 bases and J 1 base, with 13 bases left between them. CDR3 length equals 15 residues. The CDR3 DNA reads TGTGCCAGCAGTTGGGAGGGGAATCATAACTATGGCTACACCTTC. It is translated as CASSWEGNHNYGYTF.

Only a few counts were recorded for this clonotype. The J gene is TRBJ1-5, the V gene TRBV6-5; D is possibly TRBD1 (5 bases). V was pared by 0 bases and J by 7 bases, with 13 bases between. The CDR3 totals 15 residues. Per the germline V gene, CDR1 is MNHEY and CDR2 is SVGAGI. The CDR3 here is CASSYSSGIGQPQHF. CDR3 bases: TGTGCCAGCAGTTACTCGTCAGGGATAGGGCAGCCCCAGCATTTT.

The J gene is TRBJ1-4, the V gene TRBV14, with D maybe TRBD1 (5 bases). V gave up 7 bases and J gave up 2 bases, with 8 bases separating them. CDR1 is SGHDN and CDR2 is FVKESK in the germline V gene. This CDR3 is built from 13 residues. CDR3 sequence reads: CASKGWTNEKLFF. CDR3 sequence (DNA): TGTGCCAGCAAGGGGTGGACTAATGAAAAACTGTTTTTT.

This clonotype was seen only a few times. V usage is TRBV13 and J usage is TRBJ2-2, with 7 bases aligning to TRBD1. Trimming at V came to 5 bases and at J to 3 bases, leaving 9 bases not matched to a gene. This CDR3 has 16 residues. Germline CDR1 PRHDT, CDR2 FYEKMQ (reference sequence). CDR3 sequence: CASSRPRQGYTGELFF. The CDR3, as DNA: TGTGCCAGCAGCCGACCGAGACAGGGATACACCGGGGAGCTGTTTTTT. The variable domain in full, completed from reference TRBV13 and TRBJ2-2, reads AAGVIQSPRHLIKEKRETATLKCYPIPRHDTVYWYQQGPGQDPQFLISFYEKMQSDKGSIPDRFSAQQFSDYHSELNMSSLELGDSALYFCASSRPRQGYTGELFFGEGSRLTVL.

There are a few counts of this clonotype. The rearrangement joins TRBV28 to TRBJ2-7; TRBD1 aligns across 7 bases. The J segment lost 9 bases and the V segment lost 4 bases, leaving 0 bases of the junction unmatched. The CDR3 has 10 residues. Germline V gene sequence: CDR1 MDHEN, CDR2 SYDVKM. In DNA, the CDR3 is TGTGCCAGCAGTTCAGGGGGGCAGTACTTC. Translating gives CASSSGGQYF.

The V and J genes are TRBV6-2 or TRBV6-3 and TRBJ1-5; D remains ambiguous. CDR3 size: 14 residues. V lost 6 bases and J 1 base, leaving 10 bases between the germline ends. Germline CDR1 MNHEY, CDR2 SVGEGT. The CDR3 here is CASSGVGSNQPQHF. DNA for the CDR3: TGTGCCAGCAGCGGGGTTGGGAGCAATCAGCCCCAGCATTTT.

The table lists this clonotype with a few counts. The chain joins TRBV13 to TRBJ2-7; weak D call: TRBD1 (5 bases). From germline, CDR1 is PRHDT and CDR2 FYEKMQ (reference sequence). Trimming shortened V by 6 bases and J by 0 bases, and 15 bases separated the two germline ends. CDR3 length equals 15 residues. As DNA, the CDR3 is TGTGCCAGCAGTTTAACAGGCCCTAGCTCCTACGAGCAGTACTTC. This sequence encodes CASSLTGPSSYEQYF.

The table lists this clonotype with many counts. The rearrangement links TRBV20-1 to TRBJ2-1; 7 bases are shared with TRBD2. V lost 5 bases, J lost 9 bases, and 1 base stayed unmatched. Germline CDR1 and CDR2: DFQATT and SNEGSKA (reference sequence). The CDR3 sequence is 10 residues long. CDR3 DNA sequence: TGCAGTGCTCCTAGCGGTGAGCAGTTCTTC. Translating gives CSAPSGEQFF.

Many counts were recorded for this clonotype. The gene calls are TRBV6-1 and TRBJ2-3, with 13 bases fitting TRBD2. J was trimmed by 4 bases and V by 2 bases; bases with no gene match: 3. The CDR3 has 16 residues. Germline assignment: CDR1 MNHNS and CDR2 SASEGT. The CDR3: CASSERTSGSPDTQYF. The CDR3, as DNA: TGTGCCAGCAGTGAACGGACTAGCGGGAGTCCAGATACGCAGTATTTT.

This rearrangement joins TRBV11-2 to TRBJ1-1; D is perhaps TRBD1 (5 bases). CDR3 size: 14 residues. Germline-derived CDR1 and CDR2 are SGHAT and FQNNGV. Trimming took off 6 bases at V and 10 bases at J, with 21 bases between the two ends. DNA for the CDR3: TGTGCCAGCAGACTTGGGGGAGGGACCTCAGGAGCTTTCTTT. Translation gives CASRLGGGTSGAFF.

This clonotype was counted a few times. CDR3 bases: TGTGCCAGCAGTGAAATCGGGGGTTCAGGCTACGAGCAGTACTTC. It translates to CASSEIGGSGYEQYF. V usage is TRBV6-1 and J usage is TRBJ2-7; possibly TRBD2 for D (6 bases). The germline V and J ends were trimmed by 2 bases and 3 bases, with 14 bases remaining between them. CDR3 length equals 15 residues. Looked up from germline, CDR1 is MNHNS and CDR2 is SASEGT.

The chain uses TRBV7-3 and TRBJ2-1, with 12 bases aligning to TRBD2. The CDR3 totals 17 residues. V shed 3 bases and J 4 bases; nucleotides not matched to a gene: 7. In germline, CDR1 is SGHTA, CDR2 FQGTGA. CDR3 DNA sequence: TGTGCCAGCAGCTTGGCCAAACTAGCGGGAGGTTACAATGAGCAGTTCTTC. It yields the protein CASSLAKLAGGYNEQFF. Based on the CDR3 plus reference TRBV7-3 and TRBJ2-1, the full variable domain is GAGVSQTPSNKVTEKGKYVELRCDPISGHTALYWYRQSLGQGPEFLIYFQGTGAADDSGLPNDRFFAVRPEGSVSTLKIQRTERGDSAVYLCASSLAKLAGGYNEQFFGPGTRLTVL.

This clonotype was recorded many times. The chain links TRBV2 to TRBJ2-4; D is perhaps TRBD2 (5 bases). Germline V gives CDR1 SNHLY, CDR2 FYNNEI. V was clipped by 4 bases and J by 6 bases, with 16 bases between them. This CDR3 comprises 15 residues. CDR3 in amino acids: CASSGNSPGGNIQYF. CDR3 nucleotides: TGTGCCAGCAGTGGTAATAGCCCCGGAGGAAACATTCAGTACTTC.

This chain joins TRBV18 and TRBJ2-1, with a possible D match to TRBD1 (6 bases). Trimming removed 3 bases at V and 6 bases at J, with 15 bases between. CDR3 length: 15 amino acids. The V gene's germline CDR1 is KGHSH and CDR2 LQKENI. CDR3 protein: CASSPLDREGNEQFF. CDR3 nucleotide sequence: TGTGCCAGCTCACCTCTGGACAGAGAGGGCAATGAGCAGTTCTTC.

This clonotype was counted many times. The V gene is TRBV20-1, the J gene TRBJ2-5, with 7 nucleotides matching TRBD2. Unmatched junction bases numbered 2, after V lost 2 bases and J lost 2 bases. CDR3 length: 13 amino acids. CDR1 and CDR2 (germline): DFQATT, SNEGSKA (reference sequence). CDR3 sequence (DNA): TGCAGTGCTAGATCCGGGGGGCAAGAGACCCAGTACTTC. This translates into CSARSGGQETQYF.

In this sample, this clonotype turned up a few times. This chain connects TRBV27 to TRBJ1-5, with unresolved D. With 8 bases removed from V and 3 bases from J, the gap between germline ends came to 17 bases. Germline lookup yields CDR1 MNHEY and CDR2 SMNVEV (reference sequence). The CDR3 has 15 amino acids. CDR3 sequence (DNA): TGTGCCAGCCGCCTCGGGGAGGGCGACAATCAGCCCCAGCATTTT. This gives the protein CASRLGEGDNQPQHF.

This clonotype was seen repeatedly, ten times or more. The gene calls are TRBV27 and TRBJ1-1; 9 nucleotides line up with TRBD1. This CDR3 region has 16 residues. The germline V gene encodes CDR1 MNHEY and CDR2 SMNVEV (reference sequence). Germline trimming cut 5 bases from V and 3 bases from J; bases unmatched to any gene: 10. CDR3 loop: CASSPQTGQGYTEAFF. The CDR3 DNA sequence: TGTGCCAGCAGTCCGCAGACGGGACAGGGCTACACTGAAGCTTTCTTT.

The J gene is TRBJ2-7, the V gene TRBV6-1, with 9 bases identical to TRBD1. The germline gives CDR1 MNHNS, CDR2 SASEGT. CDR3 length equals 14 residues. The trim removed 3 bases at V and 4 bases at J, leaving 4 bases unmatched. For the CDR3, the DNA is TGTGCCAGCAGTGACCTCGGGACAGGGTACGAGCAGTACTTC. Encoded protein: CASSDLGTGYEQYF.

The V call is TRBV9, the J call TRBJ2-3; D may be TRBD1 or TRBD2 (5 bases each). Trimming removed 4 bases from V and 0 bases from J, with 15 bases in between. Germline values: CDR1 SGDLS, CDR2 YYNGEE. The CDR3 runs to 16 residues. CDR3 DNA sequence: TGTGCCAGCAGCACCCGAGGGGCACCCAGCACAGATACGCAGTATTTT. It translates to CASSTRGAPSTDTQYF. The whole variable domain, remainder taken from reference TRBV9 and TRBJ2-3, is DSGVTQTPKHLITATGQRVTLRCSPRSGDLSVYWYQQSLDQGLQFLIQYYNGEERAKGNILERFSAQQFPDLHSELNLSSLELGDSALYFCASSTRGAPSTDTQYFGPGTRLTVL.

This chain links TRBV2 with TRBJ2-7; 9 bases are a match to TRBD1. Germline V lookup: CDR1 SNHLY, CDR2 FYNNEI. The V and J ends lost 5 bases and 8 bases, in that order; junction bases with no gene match: 4. The CDR3 has 12 amino acids. The CDR3, as DNA: TGTGCCAGCAGTCCAGACAGGGGGAAGCAGTACTTC. It translates to CASSPDRGKQYF. The variable domain in full, completed from reference TRBV2 and TRBJ2-7, reads EPEVTQTPSHQVTQMGQEVILRCVPISNHLYFYWYRQILGQKVEFLVSFYNNEISEKSEIFDDQFSVERPDGSNFTLKIRSTKLEDSAMYFCASSPDRGKQYFGPGTRLTVT.

The table lists this clonotype with a few counts. The rearrangement links TRBV7-9 to TRBJ2-5, with 7 nucleotides matching TRBD2. Per germline, CDR1 SEHNR and CDR2 FQNEAQ (reference sequence). The CDR3 is 15 amino acids. V shed 5 bases, J shed 5 bases, and the junction held 11 bases outside the gene matches. CDR3: CASSPPGLVSETQYF. The CDR3 DNA reads as TGTGCCAGCAGCCCCCCAGGACTAGTTTCGGAGACCCAGTACTTC.

Of note for this clonotype: A read error may explain this, as a much larger clone is one base away. The chain recombines TRBV7-9 with TRBJ2-7, with 7 positions matching TRBD2. Germline V gives CDR1 SEHNR, CDR2 FQNEAQ (reference sequence). CDR3 length: 13 residues. CDR3 amino acids: CPSSLAGRDEQYF. In DNA form, the CDR3 reads TGTCCCAGCAGCTTAGCGGGTCGGGACGAGCAGTACTTC.